This TCR beta chain was sequenced in a study of T cell changes during pregnancy in multiple sclerosis. CDR3 length: 13 amino acids. V was cut by 3 bases and J by 6 bases, with 9 bases left in between. CDR1 and CDR2 (germline): LNHDA, SQIVND (reference sequence). TCRdb's copy holds only in-frame clones and misses some; the assay was immunoSEQ multiplex PCR. Of over 30,000 clones in the sample, under 95% were seen once. V usage is TRBV19 and J usage is TRBJ2-1, with D maybe TRBD1 (6 bases). This clonotype was obtained from a female donor in good health, enrolled as a control in a pregnancy study. Sequenced here: CD4+ T cells from peripheral blood mononuclear cells, sampled in the second trimester of pregnancy. The CDR3 DNA reads TGTGCCAGTAGTATCCAGGGGTTCAATGAGCAGTTCTTC. Translating it yields CASSIQGFNEQFF.